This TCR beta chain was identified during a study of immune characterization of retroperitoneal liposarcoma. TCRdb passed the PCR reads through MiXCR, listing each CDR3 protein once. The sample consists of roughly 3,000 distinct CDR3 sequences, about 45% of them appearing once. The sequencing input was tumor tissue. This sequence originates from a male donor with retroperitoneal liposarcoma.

This CDR3 is CASSLGGKPYNEQYF. The CDR3 coding sequence is TGTGCCAGCAGTTTAGGCGGGAAACCCTACAATGAGCAGTACTTC. This chain uses TRBV12-3 or TRBV12-4 with TRBJ2-5, with a weak D call TRBD2 (6 bases). The length of the CDR3 is 15 residues. Trimming left V 1 base short and J 11 bases short, with 20 bases between.